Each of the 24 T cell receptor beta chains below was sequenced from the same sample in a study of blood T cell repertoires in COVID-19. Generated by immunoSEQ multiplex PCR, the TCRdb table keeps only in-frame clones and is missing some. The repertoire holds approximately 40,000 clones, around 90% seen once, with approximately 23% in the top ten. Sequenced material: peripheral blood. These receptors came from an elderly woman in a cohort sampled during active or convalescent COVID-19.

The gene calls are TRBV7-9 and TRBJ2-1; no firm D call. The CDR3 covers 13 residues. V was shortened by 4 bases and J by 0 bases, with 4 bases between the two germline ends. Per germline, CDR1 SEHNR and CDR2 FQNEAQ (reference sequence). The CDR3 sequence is CASSSSSYNEQFF. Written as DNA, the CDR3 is TGTGCCAGCAGCTCCTCCTCCTACAATGAGCAGTTCTTC.

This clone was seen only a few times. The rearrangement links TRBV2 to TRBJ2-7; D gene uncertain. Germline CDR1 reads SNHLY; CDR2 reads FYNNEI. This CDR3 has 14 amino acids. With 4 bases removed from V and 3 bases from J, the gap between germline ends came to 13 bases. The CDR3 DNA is TGTGCCAGCAGTGTGGAAGGCGGTCTCTACGAGCAGTACTTC. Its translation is CASSVEGGLYEQYF.

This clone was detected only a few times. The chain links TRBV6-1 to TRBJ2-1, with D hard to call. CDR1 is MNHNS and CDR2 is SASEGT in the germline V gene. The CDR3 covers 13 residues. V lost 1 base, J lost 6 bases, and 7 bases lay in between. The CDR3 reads CASSEVRSNEQFF. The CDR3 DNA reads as TGTGCCAGCAGTGAAGTTAGGAGCAATGAGCAGTTCTTC.

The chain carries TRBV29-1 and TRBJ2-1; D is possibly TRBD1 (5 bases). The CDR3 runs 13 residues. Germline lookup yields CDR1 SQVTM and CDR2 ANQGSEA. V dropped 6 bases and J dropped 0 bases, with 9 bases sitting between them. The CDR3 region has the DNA TGCAGCGTAAGGGGATTCTCCTACAATGAGCAGTTCTTC. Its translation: CSVRGFSYNEQFF.

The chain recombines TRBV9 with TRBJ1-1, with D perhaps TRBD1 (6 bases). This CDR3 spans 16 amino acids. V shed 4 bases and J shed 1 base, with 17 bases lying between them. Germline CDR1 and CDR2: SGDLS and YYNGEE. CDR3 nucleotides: TGTGCCAGCAGCCCTTGGACAGAAATTAAGAACACTGAAGCTTTCTTT. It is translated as CASSPWTEIKNTEAFF.

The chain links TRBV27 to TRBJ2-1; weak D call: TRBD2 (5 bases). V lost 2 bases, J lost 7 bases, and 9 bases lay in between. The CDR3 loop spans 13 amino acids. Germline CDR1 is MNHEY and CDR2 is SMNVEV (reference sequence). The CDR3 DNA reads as TGTGCCAGCAGTTTAGAGGGTGTGAATGAGCAGTTCTTC. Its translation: CASSLEGVNEQFF.

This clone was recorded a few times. The CDR3 sequence: CASSKLPGVTGELFF. In DNA, the CDR3 is TGTGCCAGCAGCAAACTCCCGGGGGTCACCGGGGAGCTGTTTTTT. The chain is built from TRBV21-1 and TRBJ2-2; the D call in the table, TRBD2, was not verified against the DNA. TRBV21-1 has pseudogene status. The CDR3 totals 15 residues.

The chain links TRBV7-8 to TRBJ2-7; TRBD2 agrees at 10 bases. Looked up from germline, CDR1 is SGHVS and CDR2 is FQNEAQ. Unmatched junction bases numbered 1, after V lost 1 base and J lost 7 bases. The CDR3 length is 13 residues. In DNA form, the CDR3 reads TGTGCCAGCAGCTTAGGAGCGGGGGGGGAGCAGTACTTC. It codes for CASSLGAGGEQYF.

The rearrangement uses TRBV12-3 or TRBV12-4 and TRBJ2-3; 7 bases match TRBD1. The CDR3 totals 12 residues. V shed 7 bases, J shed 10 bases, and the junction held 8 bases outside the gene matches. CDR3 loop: CASNRDRVAQYF. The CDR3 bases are TGTGCCAGCAACAGAGACAGGGTTGCGCAGTATTTT.

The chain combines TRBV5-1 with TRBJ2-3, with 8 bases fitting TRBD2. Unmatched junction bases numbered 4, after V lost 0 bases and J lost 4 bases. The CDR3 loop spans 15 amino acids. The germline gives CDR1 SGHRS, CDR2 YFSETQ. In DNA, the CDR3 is TGCGCCAGCAGCTTGGAGGGACTAGGGCCAGATACGCAGTATTTT. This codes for CASSLEGLGPDTQYF.

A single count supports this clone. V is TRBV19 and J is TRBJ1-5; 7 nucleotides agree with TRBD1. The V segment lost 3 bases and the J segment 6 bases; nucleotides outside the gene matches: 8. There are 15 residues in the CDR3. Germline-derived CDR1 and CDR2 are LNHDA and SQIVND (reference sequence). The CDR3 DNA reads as TGTGCCAGTAGTATGTCAGTTGACAGGGCTCAGCCCCAGCATTTT. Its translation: CASSMSVDRAQPQHF.

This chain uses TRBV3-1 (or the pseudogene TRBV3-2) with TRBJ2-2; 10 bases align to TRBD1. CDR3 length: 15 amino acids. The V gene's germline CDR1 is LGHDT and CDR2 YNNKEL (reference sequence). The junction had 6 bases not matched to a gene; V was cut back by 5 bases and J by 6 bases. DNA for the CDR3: TGTGCCAGCAGCGCTGGACAGGGGGAGGCCGGGGAGCTGTTTTTT. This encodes CASSAGQGEAGELFF.

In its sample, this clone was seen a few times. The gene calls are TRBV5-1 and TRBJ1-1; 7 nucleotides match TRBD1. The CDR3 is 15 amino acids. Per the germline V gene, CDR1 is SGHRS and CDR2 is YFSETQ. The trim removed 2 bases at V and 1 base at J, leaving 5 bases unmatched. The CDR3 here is CASSFQGESNTEAFF. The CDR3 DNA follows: TGCGCCAGCAGCTTTCAGGGGGAATCGAACACTGAAGCTTTCTTT.

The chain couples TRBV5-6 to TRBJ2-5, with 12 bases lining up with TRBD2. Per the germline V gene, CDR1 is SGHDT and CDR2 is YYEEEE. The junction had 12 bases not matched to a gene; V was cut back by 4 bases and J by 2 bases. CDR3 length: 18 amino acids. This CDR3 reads CASSEGGLAGKVQETQYF. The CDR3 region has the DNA TGTGCCAGCAGCGAAGGCGGACTAGCGGGGAAAGTTCAAGAGACCCAGTACTTC.

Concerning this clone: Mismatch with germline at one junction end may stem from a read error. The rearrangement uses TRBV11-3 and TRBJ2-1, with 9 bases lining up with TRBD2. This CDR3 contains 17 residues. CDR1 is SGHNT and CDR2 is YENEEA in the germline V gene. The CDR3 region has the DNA TGTGCCAGCAGCTTAGATCGACGCGGGAGGGCCTACGATGAGCAGTTCTTC. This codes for CASSLDRRGRAYDEQFF.

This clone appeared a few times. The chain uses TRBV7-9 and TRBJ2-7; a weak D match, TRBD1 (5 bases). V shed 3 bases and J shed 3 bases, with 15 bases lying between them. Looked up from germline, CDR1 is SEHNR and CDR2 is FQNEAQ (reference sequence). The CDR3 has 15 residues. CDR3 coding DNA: TGTGCCAGCAGCTTCCCAGACAGTGGAGTCTACGAGCAGTACTTC. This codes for CASSFPDSGVYEQYF.

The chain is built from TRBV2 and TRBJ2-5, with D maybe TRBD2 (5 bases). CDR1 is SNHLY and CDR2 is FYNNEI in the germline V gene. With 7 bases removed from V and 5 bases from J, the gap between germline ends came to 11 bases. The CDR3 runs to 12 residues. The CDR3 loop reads CASNLREETQYF. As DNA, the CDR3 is TGTGCCAGCAATTTGAGGGAGGAGACCCAGTACTTC.

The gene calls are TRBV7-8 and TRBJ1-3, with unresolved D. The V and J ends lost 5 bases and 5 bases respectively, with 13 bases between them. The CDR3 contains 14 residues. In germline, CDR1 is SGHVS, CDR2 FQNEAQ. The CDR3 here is CASSSRALRNTIYF. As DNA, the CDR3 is TGTGCCAGCAGCAGTCGTGCGTTGAGAAACACCATATATTTT.

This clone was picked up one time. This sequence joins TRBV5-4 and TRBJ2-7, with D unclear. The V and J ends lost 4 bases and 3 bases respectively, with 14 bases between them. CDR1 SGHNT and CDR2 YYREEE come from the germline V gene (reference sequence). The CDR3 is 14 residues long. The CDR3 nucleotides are TGTGCCAGCAGCCCCGGAAGACTTAACTACGAGCAGTACTTC. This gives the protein CASSPGRLNYEQYF.

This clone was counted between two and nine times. The CDR3 DNA is TGTGCCAGCAGCTTACAAGCGGCTTATGGCTACACCTTC. Translating it yields CASSLQAAYGYTF. The chain joins TRBV7-9 to TRBJ1-2; no clear D. V was trimmed by 2 bases and J by 5 bases, leaving 9 bases between them. The CDR3 consists of 13 residues. Germline CDR1 is SEHNR and CDR2 is FQNEAQ (reference sequence). The full variable domain, with the rest looked up from reference TRBV7-9 and TRBJ1-2, is DTGVSQNPRHKITKRGQNVTFRCDPISEHNRLYWYRQTLGQGPEFLTYFQNEAQLEKSRLLSDRFSAERPKGSFSTLEIQRTEQGDSAMYLCASSLQAAYGYTFGSGTRLTVV.

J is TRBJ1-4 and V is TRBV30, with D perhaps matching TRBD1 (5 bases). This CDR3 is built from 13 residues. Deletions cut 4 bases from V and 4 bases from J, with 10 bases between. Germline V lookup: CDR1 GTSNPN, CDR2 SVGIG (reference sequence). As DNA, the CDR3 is TGTGCCTGGAAGGACAAGAATAATGAAAAACTGTTTTTT. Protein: CAWKDKNNEKLFF.

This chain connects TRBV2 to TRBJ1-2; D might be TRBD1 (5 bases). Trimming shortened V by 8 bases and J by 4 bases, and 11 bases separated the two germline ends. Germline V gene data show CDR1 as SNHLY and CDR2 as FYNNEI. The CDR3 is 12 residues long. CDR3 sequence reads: CASADSSYGYTF. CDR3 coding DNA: TGTGCCAGCGCCGACAGTTCCTATGGCTACACCTTC.

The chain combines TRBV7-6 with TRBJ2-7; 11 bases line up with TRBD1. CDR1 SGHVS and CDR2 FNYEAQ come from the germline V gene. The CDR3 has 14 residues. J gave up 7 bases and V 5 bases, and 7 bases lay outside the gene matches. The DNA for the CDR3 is TGTGCCAGCAGCACCCGGACAGGGGGCGGGGAGCAGTACTTC. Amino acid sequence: CASSTRTGGGEQYF.

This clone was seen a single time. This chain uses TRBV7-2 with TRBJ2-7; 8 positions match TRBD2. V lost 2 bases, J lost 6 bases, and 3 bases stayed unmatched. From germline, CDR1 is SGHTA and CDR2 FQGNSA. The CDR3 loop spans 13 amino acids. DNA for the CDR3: TGTGCCAGCAGCTTATTGAGCGGGAGCGAGCAGTACTTC. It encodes CASSLLSGSEQYF. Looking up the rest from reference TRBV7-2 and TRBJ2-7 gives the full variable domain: GAGVSQSPSNKVTEKGKDVELRCDPISGHTALYWYRQSLGQGLEFLIYFQGNSAPDKSGLPSDRFSAERTGGSVSTLTIQRTQQEDSAVYLCASSLLSGSEQYFGPGTRLTVT.